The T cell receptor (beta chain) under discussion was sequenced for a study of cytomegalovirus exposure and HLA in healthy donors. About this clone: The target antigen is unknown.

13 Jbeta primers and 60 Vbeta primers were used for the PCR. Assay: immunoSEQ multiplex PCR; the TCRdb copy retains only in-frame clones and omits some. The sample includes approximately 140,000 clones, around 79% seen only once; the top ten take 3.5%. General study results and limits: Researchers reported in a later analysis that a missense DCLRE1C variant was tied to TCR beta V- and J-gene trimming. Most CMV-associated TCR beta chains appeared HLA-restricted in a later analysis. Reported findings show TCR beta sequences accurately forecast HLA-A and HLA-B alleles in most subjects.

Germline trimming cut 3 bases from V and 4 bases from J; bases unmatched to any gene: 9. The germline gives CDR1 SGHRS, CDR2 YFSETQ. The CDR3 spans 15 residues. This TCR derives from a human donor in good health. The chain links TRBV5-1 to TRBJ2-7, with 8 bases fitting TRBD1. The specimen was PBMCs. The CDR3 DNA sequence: TGCGCCAGCAGCTCCCACCAACAGGGGGGATACGAGCAGTACTTC. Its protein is CASSSHQQGGYEQYF.